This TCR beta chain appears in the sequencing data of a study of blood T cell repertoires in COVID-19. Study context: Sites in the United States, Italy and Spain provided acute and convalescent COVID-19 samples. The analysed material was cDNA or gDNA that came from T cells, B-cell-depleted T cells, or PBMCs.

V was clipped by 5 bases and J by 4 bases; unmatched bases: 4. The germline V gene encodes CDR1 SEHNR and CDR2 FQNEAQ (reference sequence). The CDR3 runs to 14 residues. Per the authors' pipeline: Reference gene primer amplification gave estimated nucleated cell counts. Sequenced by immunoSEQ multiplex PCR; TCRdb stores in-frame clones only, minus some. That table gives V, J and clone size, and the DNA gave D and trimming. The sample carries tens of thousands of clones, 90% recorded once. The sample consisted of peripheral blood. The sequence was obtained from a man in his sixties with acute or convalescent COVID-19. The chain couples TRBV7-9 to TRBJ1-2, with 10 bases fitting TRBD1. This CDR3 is CASSQDRGAYGYTF. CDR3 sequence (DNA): TGTGCCAGCAGCCAGGACAGGGGGGCCTATGGCTACACCTTC.